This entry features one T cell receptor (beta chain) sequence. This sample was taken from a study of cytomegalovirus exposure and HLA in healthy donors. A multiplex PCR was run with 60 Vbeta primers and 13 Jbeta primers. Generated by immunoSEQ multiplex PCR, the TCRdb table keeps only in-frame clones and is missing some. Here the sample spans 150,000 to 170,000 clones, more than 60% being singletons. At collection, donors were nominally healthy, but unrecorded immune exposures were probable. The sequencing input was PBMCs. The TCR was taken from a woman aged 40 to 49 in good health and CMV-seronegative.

The CDR3 region is CASSPATTGDRAFF. For the CDR3, the DNA is TGTGCCAGCAGCCCGGCCACGACAGGGGATCGAGCTTTCTTT. The V and J genes are TRBV28 and TRBJ1-1; the match to TRBD1 covers 8 bases. This CDR3 is built from 14 residues. The V and J ends lost 6 bases and 10 bases, in that order; junction bases with no gene match: 13. Germline loops: CDR1 MDHEN, CDR2 SYDVKM.